This TCR beta chain comes out of a study of CD8 T cells in Susac syndrome. Random hexamers served to reverse transcribe about 0.45 to 1 ug RNA. Via MiXCR, TCRdb re-called the immunoSEQ multiplex PCR reads, giving one row per CDR3 protein. The sample includes approximately 150,000 distinct CDR3 sequences, roughly 95% seen only once; the top ten take around 0.12%. With 5 bases clipped from V and 4 bases from J, the junction kept 13 bases outside the gene matches. This CDR3 has 17 residues. Germline-derived CDR1 and CDR2 are DFQATT and SNEGSKA (reference sequence). The sequenced sample was CD4+ T cells from PBMCs. The sequence was obtained from a human donor with multiple sclerosis. The gene calls are TRBV20-1 and TRBJ2-1; 11 positions match TRBD2. CDR3 DNA sequence: TGCAGTGCTCCTTTCTTAGCGGGGGGGATTATGTACAATGAGCAGTTCTTC. Encoded protein: CSAPFLAGGIMYNEQFF.